This T cell receptor (beta chain) is drawn from a study of Ad26.COV2.S vaccination and SARS-CoV-2 variants. Study-wide results and caveats: Participants in the vaccine arm had higher spike-specific TCR breadth; placebo recipients had lower. Responses of T cells in total may have been underestimated by the TCR breadth and depth analyses. Reported findings describe substantial breadth in spike-specific CD8+ and CD4+ T cell responses following vaccination. Non-spike TCR breadth did not differ much between vaccine and placebo recipients.

Turning to this clone: Its matching antigen is unknown.

Assay: immunoSEQ multiplex PCR; the TCRdb copy retains only in-frame clones and omits some. The table has just over 350,000 clones, 92% seen once. Specimen: peripheral blood, collected after recovery from COVID-19. This sequence originates from a human donor who had recovered from COVID-19.

The CDR3 DNA reads TGTGCCATCAGTGACCCGGGGATGAACACTGAAGCTTTCTTT. It yields the protein CAISDPGMNTEAFF. J is TRBJ1-1 and V is TRBV10-3, with D unresolved. The CDR3 consists of 14 residues. V was cut by 3 bases and J by 0 bases, with 8 bases left in between. Germline CDR1 reads ENHRY; CDR2 reads SYGVKD.